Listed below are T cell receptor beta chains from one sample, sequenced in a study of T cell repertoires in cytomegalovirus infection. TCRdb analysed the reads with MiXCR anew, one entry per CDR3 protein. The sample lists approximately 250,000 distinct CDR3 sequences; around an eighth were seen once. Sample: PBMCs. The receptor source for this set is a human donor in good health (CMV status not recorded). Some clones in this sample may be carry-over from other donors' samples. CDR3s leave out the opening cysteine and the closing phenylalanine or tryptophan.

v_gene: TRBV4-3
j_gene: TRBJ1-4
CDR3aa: ASSQEGGQGNEILF

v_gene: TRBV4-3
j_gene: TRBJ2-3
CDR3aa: ASSQEWWQAEGTTDTQY

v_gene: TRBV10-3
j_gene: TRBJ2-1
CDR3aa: AIRITGVENVFNEQF

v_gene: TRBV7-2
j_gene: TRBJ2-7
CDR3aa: ASSLPDRYPYEQY

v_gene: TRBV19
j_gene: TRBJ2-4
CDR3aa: ASSAPPPNIQY

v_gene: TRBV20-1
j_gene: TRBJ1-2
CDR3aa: STDRGRGYT

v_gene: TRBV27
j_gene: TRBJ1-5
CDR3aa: ASRDSNQPQH

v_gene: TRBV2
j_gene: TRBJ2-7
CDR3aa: ASSENGATYEQY

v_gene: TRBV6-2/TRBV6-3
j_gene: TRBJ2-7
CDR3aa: ASRRLGLYEQY

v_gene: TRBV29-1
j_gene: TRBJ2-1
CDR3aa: SVEGLAGLYNEQF

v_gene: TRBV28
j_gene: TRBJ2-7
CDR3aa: ASSLEGVPSYEQY

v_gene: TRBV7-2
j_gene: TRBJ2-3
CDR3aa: ASSLVRGGGGGTDTQY

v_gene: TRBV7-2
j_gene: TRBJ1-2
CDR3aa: ASSLSPGQGNYGYT

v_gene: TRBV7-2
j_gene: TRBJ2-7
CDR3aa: ASSLAGDTTYEQY

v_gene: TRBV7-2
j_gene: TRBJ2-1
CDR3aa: ASSFGLAGGVDEQF

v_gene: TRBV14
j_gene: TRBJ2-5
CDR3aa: ASSQGREVIRQETQY

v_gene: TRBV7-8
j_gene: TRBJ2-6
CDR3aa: ASSLVGGRWNGGANVLT

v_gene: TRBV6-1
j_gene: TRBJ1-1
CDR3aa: ASRTGTGGTEAF

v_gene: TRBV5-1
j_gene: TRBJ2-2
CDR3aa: ASSSISVVGANTGELF

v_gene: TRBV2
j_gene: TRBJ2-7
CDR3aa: ASSGTGTLAYEQY

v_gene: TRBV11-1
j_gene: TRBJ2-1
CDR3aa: ASSLSSGSDEQF

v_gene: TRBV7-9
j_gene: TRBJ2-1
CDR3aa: ASSPNWDPHNEQF

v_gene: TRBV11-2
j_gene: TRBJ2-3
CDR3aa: ASSLGVLRADTQY

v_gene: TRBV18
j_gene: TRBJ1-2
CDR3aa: ASSPGQGQFYGYT

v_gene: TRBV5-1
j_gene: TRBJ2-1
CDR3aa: ASSLVGNPREQF

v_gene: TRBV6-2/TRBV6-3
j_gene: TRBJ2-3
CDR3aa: ASSYSSRTSGVASDTQY

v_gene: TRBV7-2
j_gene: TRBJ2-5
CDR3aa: ASSLAEAGVKETQY

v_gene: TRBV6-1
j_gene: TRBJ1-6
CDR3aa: ASRDSRNSPLH

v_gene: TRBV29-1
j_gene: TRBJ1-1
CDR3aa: SVQGDTEAF

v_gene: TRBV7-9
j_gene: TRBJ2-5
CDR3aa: ASSFGQAGGTQY

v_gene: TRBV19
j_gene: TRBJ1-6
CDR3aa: ASKGQGVSPLH

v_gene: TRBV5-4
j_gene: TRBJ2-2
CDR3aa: AGSRDRNTGELF

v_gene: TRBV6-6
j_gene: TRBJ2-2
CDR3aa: ASSLYGTSGGLNTGELF

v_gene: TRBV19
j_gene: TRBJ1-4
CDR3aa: ASIDRGGNEKLF

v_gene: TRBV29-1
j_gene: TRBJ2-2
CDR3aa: SVENRGKLF

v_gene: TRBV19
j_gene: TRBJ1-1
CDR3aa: ASSTRGFDTEAF

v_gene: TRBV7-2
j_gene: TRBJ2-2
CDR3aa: ASSFGIAGGTGELF

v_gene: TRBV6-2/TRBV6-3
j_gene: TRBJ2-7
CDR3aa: ASTLDRDYEQY

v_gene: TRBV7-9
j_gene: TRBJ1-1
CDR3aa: ASSLFSGDTEAF

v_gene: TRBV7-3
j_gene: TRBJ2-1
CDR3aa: ASSLSLVGLAGGKSSYNEQF

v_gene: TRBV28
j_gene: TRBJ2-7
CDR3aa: ASSFPVLAGVGGSYEQY

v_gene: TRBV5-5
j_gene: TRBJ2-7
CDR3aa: ASSPTGGKTYEQY

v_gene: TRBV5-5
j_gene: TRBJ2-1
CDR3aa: ASSFNGGPGDEQF

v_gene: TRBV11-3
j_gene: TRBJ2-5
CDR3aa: ASSANWDTRAQTQY

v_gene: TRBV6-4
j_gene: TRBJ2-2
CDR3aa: ASRVQGTGELF

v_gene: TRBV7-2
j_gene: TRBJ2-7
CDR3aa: ASSLLHNRGLNEQY

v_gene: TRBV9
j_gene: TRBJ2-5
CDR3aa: ASSAGSSGEWETQY

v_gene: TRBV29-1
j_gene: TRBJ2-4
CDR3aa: SVRTAENIQY

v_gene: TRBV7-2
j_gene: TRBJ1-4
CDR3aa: ASSPKGTVPEKLF

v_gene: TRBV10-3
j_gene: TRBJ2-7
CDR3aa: AISLLAERGEQY

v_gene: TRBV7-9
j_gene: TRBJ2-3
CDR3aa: ASSLVLSTDTQY

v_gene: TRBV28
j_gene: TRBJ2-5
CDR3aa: ASSPSGTSAREETQY

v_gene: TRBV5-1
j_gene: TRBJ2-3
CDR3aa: ASSATSTDTQY

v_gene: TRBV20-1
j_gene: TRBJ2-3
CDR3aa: SARDPSGTRHTQY

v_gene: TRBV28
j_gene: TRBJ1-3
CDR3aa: ASIRAASGNTIY

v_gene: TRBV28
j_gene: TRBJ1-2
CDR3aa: ASSPSNGGEVGGYT

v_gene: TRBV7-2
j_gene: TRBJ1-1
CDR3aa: ASSFGARAF

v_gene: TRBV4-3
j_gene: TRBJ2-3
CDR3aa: AGSQDLTTATQY

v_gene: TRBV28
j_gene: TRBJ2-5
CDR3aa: ASSSPGPAAVETQY